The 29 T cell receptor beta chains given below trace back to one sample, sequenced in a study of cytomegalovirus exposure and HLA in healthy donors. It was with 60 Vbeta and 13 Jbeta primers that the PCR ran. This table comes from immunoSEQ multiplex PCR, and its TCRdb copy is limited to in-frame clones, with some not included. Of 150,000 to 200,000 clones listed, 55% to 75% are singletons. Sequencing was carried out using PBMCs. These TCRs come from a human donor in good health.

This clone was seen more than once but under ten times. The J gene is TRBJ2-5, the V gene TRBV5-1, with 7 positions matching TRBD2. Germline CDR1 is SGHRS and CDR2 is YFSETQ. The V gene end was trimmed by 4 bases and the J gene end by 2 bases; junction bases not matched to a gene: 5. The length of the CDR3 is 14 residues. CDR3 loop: CASSRVAGQETQYF. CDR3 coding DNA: TGCGCCAGCAGCAGGGTAGCGGGTCAAGAGACCCAGTACTTC.

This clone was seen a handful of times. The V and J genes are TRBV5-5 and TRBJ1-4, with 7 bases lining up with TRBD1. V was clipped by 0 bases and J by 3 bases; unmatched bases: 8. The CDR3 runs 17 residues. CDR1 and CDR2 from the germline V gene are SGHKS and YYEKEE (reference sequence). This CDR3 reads CASSLGPEGAPNEKLFF. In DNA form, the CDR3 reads TGTGCCAGCAGCTTGGGACCCGAGGGGGCGCCTAATGAAAAACTGTTTTTT.

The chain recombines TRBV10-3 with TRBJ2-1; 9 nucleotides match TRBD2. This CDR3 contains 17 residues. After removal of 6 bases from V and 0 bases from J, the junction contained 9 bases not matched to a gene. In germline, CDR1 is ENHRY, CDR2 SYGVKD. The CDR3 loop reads CAISKGEAGGSYNEQFF. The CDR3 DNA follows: TGTGCCATCAGCAAAGGGGAAGCGGGGGGCTCCTACAATGAGCAGTTCTTC.

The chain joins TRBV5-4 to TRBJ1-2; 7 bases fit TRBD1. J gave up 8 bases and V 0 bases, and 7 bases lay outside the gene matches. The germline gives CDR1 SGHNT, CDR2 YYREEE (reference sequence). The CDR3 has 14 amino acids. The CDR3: CASSLENRGYGYTF. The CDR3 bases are TGTGCCAGCAGCTTGGAAAACAGGGGCTACGGCTACACCTTC.

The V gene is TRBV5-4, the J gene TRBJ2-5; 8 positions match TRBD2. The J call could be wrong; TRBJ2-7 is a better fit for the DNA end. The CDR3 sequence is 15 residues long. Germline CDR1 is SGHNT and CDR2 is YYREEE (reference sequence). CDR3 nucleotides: TGTGCCAGCAGCTTGACCCAGCGGGGGAACTACGAGCAGTACTTC. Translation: CASSLTQRGNYEQYF.

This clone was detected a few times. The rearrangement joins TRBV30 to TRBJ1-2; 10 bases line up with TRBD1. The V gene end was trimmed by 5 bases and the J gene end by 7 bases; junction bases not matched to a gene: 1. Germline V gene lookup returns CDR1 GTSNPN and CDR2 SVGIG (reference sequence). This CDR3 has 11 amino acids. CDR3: CAWGQGGGYTF. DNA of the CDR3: TGTGCCTGGGGACAGGGGGGTGGCTACACCTTC. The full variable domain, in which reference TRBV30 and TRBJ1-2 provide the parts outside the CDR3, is SQTIHQWPATLVQPVGSPLSLECTVEGTSNPNLYWYRQAAGRGLQLLFYSVGIGQISSEVPQNLSASRPQDRQFILSSKKLLLSDSGFYLCAWGQGGGYTFGSGTRLTVV.

CDR3 protein: CASSQGGQGNGYTF. CDR3 bases: TGTGCCAGCAGCCAGGGGGGACAGGGTAATGGCTACACCTTC. V usage is TRBV7-8 and J usage is TRBJ1-2, with TRBD1 matching 9 bases. This CDR3 has 14 amino acids. Germline V gives CDR1 SGHVS, CDR2 FQNEAQ. The junction had 7 bases not matched to a gene; V was cut back by 5 bases and J by 6 bases.

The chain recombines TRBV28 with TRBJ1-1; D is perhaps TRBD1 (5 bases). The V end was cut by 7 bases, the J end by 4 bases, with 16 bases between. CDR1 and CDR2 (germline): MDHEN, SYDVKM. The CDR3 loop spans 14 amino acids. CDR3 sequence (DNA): TGTGCCAGCACCACACCGGGCGGGGGCACTGAAGCTTTCTTT. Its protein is CASTTPGGGTEAFF.

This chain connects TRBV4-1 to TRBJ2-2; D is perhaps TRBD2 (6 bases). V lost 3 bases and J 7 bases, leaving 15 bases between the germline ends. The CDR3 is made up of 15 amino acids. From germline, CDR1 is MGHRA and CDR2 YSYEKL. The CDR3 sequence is CASSQVGGKIGELFF. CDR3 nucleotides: TGCGCCAGCAGCCAGGTGGGGGGTAAGATCGGGGAGCTGTTTTTT.

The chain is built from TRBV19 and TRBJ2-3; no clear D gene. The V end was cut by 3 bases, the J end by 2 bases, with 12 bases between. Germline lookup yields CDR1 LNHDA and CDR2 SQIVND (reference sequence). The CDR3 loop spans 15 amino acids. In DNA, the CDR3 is TGTGCCAGTAGTATTTCCGGCGGTTCCACAGATACGCAGTATTTT. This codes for CASSISGGSTDTQYF.

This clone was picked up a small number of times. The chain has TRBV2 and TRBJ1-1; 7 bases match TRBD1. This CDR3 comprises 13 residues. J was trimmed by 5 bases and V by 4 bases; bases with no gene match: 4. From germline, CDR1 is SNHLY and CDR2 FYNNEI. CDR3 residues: CASSAQGETEAFF. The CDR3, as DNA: TGTGCCAGCAGTGCTCAGGGGGAGACTGAAGCTTTCTTT.

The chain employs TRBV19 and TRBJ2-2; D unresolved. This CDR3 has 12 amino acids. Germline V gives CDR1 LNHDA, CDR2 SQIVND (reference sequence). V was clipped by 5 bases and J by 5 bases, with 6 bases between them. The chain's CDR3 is CASSVQTGELFF. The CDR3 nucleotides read TGTGCCAGTAGTGTCCAGACCGGGGAGCTGTTTTTT.

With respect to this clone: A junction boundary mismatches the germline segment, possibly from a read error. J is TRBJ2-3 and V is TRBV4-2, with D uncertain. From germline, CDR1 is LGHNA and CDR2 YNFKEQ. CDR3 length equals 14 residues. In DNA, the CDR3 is TGTGTCAGCAGCCAAGAGAGGAGCACAGATACGCAGTATTTT. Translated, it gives CVSSQERSTDTQYF.

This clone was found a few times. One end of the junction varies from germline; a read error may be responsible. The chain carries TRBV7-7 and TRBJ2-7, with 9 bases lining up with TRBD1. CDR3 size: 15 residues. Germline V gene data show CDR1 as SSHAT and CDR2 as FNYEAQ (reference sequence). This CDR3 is CASSLGQGFSYEQYF. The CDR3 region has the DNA TGTGCTAGCAGCTTAGGACAGGGGTTCTCCTACGAGCAGTACTTC. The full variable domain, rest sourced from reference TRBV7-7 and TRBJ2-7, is GAGVSQSPRYKVTKRGQDVTLRCDPISSHATLYWYQQALGQGPEFLTYFNYEAQPDKSGLPSDRFSAERPEGSISTLTIQRTEQRDSAMYRCASSLGQGFSYEQYFGPGTRLTVT.

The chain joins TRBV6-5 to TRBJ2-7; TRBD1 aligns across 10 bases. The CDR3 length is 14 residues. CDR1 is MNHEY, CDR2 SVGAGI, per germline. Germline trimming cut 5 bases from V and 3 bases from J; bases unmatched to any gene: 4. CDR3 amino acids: CASSLGDRGYEQYF. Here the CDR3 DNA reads TGTGCCAGCAGTCTTGGGGACAGGGGCTACGAGCAGTACTTC.

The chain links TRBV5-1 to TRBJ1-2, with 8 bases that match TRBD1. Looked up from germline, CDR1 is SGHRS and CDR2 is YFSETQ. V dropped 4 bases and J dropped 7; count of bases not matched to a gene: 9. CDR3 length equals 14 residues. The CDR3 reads CASSPGQGAGGYTF. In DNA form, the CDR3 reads TGCGCCAGCAGCCCGGGTCAGGGGGCGGGTGGCTACACCTTC.

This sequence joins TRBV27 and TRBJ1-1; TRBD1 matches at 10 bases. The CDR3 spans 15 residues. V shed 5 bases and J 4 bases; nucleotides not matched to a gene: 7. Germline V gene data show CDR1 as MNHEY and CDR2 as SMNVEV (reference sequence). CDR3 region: CASSPWTGGGTEAFF. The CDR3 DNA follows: TGTGCCAGCAGTCCTTGGACAGGGGGGGGCACTGAAGCTTTCTTT.

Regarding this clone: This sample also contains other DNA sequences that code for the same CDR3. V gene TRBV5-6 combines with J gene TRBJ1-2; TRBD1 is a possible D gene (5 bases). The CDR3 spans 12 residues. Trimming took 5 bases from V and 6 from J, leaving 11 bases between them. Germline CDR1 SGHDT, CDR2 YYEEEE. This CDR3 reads CASSPGSDGYTF. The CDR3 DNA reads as TGTGCCAGCAGTCCAGGGTCTGATGGCTACACCTTC.

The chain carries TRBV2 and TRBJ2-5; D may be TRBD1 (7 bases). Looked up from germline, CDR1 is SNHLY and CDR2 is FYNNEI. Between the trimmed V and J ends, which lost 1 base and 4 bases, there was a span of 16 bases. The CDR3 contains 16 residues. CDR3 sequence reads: CASSEGGQRVGETQYF. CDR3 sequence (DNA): TGTGCCAGCAGTGAAGGGGGACAGCGGGTGGGAGAGACCCAGTACTTC.

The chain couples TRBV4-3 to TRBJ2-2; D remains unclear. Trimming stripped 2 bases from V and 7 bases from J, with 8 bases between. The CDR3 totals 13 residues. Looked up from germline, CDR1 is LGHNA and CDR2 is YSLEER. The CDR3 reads CASSQNMLGELFF. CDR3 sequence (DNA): TGCGCCAGCAGCCAAAACATGCTCGGGGAGCTGTTTTTT.

The CDR3 DNA sequence: TGTGCCAGCAGTGATGGAGCGGGTCCCAGCACAGATACGCAGTATTTT. This gives the protein CASSDGAGPSTDTQYF. The genes are TRBV2 and TRBJ2-3, with a possible D match to TRBD2 (6 bases). Germline V lookup: CDR1 SNHLY, CDR2 FYNNEI. The CDR3 runs to 16 residues. Trimming shortened V by 3 bases and J by 0 bases, and 13 bases separated the two germline ends.

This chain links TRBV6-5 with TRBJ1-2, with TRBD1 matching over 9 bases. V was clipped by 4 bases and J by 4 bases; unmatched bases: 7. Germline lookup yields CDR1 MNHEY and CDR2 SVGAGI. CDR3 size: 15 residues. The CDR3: CASSSTGGGIYGYTF. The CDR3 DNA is TGTGCCAGCAGTTCCACAGGGGGCGGGATCTATGGCTACACCTTC.

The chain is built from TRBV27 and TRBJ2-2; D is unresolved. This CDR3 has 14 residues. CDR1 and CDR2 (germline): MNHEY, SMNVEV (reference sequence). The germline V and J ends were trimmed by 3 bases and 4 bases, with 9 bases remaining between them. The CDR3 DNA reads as TGTGCCAGCAGTTTTCTTAGCTCCACCGGGGAGCTGTTTTTT. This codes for CASSFLSSTGELFF.

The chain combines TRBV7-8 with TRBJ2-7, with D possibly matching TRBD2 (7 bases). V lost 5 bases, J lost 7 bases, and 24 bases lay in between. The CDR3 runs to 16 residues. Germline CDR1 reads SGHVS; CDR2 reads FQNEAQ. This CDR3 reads CASSPPGGGGAGEQYF. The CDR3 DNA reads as TGTGCCAGCAGCCCCCCCGGGGGCGGGGGAGCCGGGGAGCAGTACTTC.

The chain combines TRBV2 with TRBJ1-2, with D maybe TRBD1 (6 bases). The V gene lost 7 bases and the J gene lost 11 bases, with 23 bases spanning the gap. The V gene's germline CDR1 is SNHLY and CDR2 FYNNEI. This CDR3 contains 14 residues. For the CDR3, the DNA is TGTGCCAGCACCCAGGTCTCTGGACAGAGTGGGTACACCTTC. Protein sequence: CASTQVSGQSGYTF.

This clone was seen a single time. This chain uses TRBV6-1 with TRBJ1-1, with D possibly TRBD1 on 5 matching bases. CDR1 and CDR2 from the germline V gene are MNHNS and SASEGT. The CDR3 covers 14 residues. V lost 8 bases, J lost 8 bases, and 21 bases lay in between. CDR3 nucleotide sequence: TGTGCCAGCTGGGATCGGGGACTCGGTAGAGAAGCTTTCTTT. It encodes CASWDRGLGREAFF.

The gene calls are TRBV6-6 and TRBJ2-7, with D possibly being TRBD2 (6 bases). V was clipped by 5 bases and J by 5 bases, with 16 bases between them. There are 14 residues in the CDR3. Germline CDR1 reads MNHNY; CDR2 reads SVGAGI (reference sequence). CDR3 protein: CASSLGHRRDEQYF. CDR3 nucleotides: TGTGCCAGCAGTCTCGGTCACCGGAGGGACGAGCAGTACTTC.

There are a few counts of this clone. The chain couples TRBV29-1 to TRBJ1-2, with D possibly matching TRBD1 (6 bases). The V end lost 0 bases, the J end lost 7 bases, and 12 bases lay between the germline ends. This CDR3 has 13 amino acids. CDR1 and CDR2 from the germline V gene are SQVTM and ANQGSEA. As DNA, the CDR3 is TGCAGCGTTGAAGACGTGGACAGTGCTGGCTACACCTTC. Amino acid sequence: CSVEDVDSAGYTF.

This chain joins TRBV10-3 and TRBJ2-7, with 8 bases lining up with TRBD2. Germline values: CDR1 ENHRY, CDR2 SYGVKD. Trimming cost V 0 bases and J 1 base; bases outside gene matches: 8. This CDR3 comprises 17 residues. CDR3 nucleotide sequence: TGTGCCATCAGTGAGTCGGAGCGGGGACTAGTATCCTACGAGCAGTACTTC. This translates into CAISESERGLVSYEQYF.